The entry below gives a single T cell receptor (beta chain) sequence along with its context. Its antigen specificity is not known. One base away there is no much larger clone; base qualities are not given. This sample was taken from a study of T cell changes during pregnancy in multiple sclerosis (dated by TCRdb to the late 2010s). Study-wide context: The study examined how the T cell repertoire changed over the course of pregnancy in women with multiple sclerosis.

The germline V gene yields SGDLS for CDR1 and YYNGEE for CDR2. The CDR3, cysteine through phenylalanine, is 16 amino acids long. Only the CDR3 portion is preserved as DNA: 48 bases, with reading frame beginning at the first base. V is reduced by 0 bases and J by 8 bases, leaving a spacing of 20 bases between them. The library was made by the immunoSEQ multiplex PCR assay. TCRdb provides this immuneACCESS table in a form limited to in-frame rearrangements. Some clones are lacking; in checked studies, under half of them reflect an unresolved V gene, and why the rest are absent is not known. Present in this sample are 50,000 to 80,000 clones, around 90% of which were seen just once. The top ten constitute about 1.5% of the sample.

The receptor was isolated from a female donor with multiple sclerosis, enrolled in a pregnancy study. Sequenced here: peripheral blood, sampled in the second trimester of pregnancy. The chain is encoded by TRBV9 joined to TRBJ1-2; tentative D gene TRBD1, with 5 bases matching. The DNA is as follows: TGTGCCAGCAGCGTAGGAGGCCGGTCCAGGGTTAAAGGCTACACCTTC. Its protein is CASSVGGRSRVKGYTF.